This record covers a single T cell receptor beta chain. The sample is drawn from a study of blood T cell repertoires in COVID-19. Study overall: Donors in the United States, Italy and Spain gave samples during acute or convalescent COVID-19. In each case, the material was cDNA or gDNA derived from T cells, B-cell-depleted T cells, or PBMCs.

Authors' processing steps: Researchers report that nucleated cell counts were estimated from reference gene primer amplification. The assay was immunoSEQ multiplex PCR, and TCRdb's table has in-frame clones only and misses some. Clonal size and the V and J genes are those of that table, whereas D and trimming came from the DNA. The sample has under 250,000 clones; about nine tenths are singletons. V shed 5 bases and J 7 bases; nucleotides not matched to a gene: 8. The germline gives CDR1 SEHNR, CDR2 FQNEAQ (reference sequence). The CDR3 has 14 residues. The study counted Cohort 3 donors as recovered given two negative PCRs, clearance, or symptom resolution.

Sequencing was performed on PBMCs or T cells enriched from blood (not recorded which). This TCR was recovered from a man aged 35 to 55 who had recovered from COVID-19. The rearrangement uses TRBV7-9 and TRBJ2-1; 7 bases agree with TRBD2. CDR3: CASSAPRERNEQFF. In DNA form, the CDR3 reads TGTGCCAGCAGCGCTCCGCGGGAGAGAAATGAGCAGTTCTTC.